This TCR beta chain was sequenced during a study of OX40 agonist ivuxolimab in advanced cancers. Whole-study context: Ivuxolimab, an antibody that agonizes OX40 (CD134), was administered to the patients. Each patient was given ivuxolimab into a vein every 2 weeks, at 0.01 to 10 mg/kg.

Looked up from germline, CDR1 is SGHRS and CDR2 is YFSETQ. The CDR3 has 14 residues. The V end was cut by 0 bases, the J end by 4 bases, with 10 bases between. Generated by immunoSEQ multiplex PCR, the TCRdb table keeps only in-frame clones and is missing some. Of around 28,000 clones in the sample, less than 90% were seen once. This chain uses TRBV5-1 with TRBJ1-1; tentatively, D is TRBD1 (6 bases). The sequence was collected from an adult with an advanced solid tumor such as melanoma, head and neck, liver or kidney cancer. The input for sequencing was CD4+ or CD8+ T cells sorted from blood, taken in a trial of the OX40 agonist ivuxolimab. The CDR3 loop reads CASSLEQGFTEAFF. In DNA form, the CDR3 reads TGCGCCAGCAGCTTGGAACAGGGATTCACTGAAGCTTTCTTT.